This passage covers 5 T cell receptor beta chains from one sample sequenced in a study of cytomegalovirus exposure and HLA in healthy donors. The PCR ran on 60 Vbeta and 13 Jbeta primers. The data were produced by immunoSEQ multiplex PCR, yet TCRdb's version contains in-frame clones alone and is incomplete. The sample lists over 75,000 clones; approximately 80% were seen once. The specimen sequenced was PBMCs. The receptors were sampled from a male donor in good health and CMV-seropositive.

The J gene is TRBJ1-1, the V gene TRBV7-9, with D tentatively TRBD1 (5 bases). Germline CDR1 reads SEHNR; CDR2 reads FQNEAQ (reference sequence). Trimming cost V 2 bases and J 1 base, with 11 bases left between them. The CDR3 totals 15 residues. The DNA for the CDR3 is TGTGCCAGCAGCTTATTGAGGGACTGGAACACTGAAGCTTTCTTT. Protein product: CASSLLRDWNTEAFF.

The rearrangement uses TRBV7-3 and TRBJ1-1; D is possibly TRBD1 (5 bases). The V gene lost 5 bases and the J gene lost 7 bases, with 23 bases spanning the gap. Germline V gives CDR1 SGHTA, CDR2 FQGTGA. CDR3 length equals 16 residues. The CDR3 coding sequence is TGTGCCAGCAGCCGAACCCCGGGACTTAGGAACGGTGAAGCTTTCTTT. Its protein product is CASSRTPGLRNGEAFF.

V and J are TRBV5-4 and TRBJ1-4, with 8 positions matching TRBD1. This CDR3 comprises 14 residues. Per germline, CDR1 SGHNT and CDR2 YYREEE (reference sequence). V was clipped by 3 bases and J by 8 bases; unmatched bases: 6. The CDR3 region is CASSSGTGFEKLFF. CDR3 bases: TGTGCCAGCAGCTCCGGGACAGGCTTCGAAAAACTGTTTTTT.

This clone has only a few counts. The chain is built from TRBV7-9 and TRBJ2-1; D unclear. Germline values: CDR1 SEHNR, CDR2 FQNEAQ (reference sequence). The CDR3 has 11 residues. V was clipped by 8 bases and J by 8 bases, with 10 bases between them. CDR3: CASSLQDEQFF. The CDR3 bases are TGTGCCAGCTCCCTTCAGGATGAGCAGTTCTTC. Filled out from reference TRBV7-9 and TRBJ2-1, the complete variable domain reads DTGVSQNPRHKITKRGQNVTFRCDPISEHNRLYWYRQTLGQGPEFLTYFQNEAQLEKSRLLSDRFSAERPKGSFSTLEIQRTEQGDSAMYLCASSLQDEQFFGPGTRLTVL.

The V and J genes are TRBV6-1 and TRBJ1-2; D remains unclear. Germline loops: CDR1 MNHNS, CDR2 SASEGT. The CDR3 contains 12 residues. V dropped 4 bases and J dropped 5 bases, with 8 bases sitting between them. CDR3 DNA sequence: TGTGCCAGCAGTGTTAGCAGATATGGCTACACCTTC. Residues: CASSVSRYGYTF.